One and the same sample provided the 24 T cell receptor beta chains below, sequenced in a study of blood T cell repertoires in COVID-19. Here immunoSEQ multiplex PCR was the method, and the copy in TCRdb shows in-frame clones only, minus some. The sample holds under 100,000 clones, about 80% seen once. Input material: peripheral blood. The receptors come from an older woman with acute or convalescent COVID-19.

The rearrangement uses TRBV7-3 and TRBJ2-1; perhaps TRBD2 as D (6 bases). Germline V CDR1 and CDR2: SGHTA, FQGTGA. Trimming took 4 bases from V and 8 from J, leaving 21 bases between them. The CDR3 covers 16 residues. CDR3 sequence (DNA): TGTGCCAGCAGCTCCCCCGGGGGAGATCTCGGCGATGAGCAGTTCTTC. Protein: CASSSPGGDLGDEQFF.

This clone was picked up one time. The gene calls are TRBV29-1 and TRBJ2-1; D gene ambiguous. V lost 1 base to trimming and J lost 9 bases, with 10 bases between them. The CDR3 has 12 residues. The germline V gene has CDR1 SQVTM and CDR2 ANQGSEA. DNA of the CDR3: TGCAGCGTTGAAGGCTGGAGAGGTGAGCAGTTCTTC. Translation gives CSVEGWRGEQFF.

This chain joins TRBV7-9 and TRBJ2-7, with D unresolved. There are 14 residues in the CDR3. V was clipped by 10 bases and J by 2 bases, with 18 bases between them. Germline values: CDR1 SEHNR, CDR2 FQNEAQ (reference sequence). Here the CDR3 reads CAIVSTKLTYEQYF. CDR3 bases: TGTGCCATCGTTAGTACGAAGCTCACCTACGAGCAGTACTTC.

The chain uses TRBV29-1 and TRBJ2-7, with a tentative D call TRBD1 (6 bases). This CDR3 has 13 residues. CDR1 is SQVTM, CDR2 ANQGSEA, per germline. Trimming took 4 bases from V and 4 from J, leaving 14 bases between them. Here the CDR3 reads CSVVLGARYEQYF. The CDR3 coding sequence is TGCAGCGTTGTATTGGGGGCGCGTTACGAGCAGTACTTC.

V is TRBV28 and J is TRBJ2-7, with D perhaps TRBD2 (7 bases). Deletions cut 4 bases from V and 4 bases from J, with 17 bases between. Germline CDR1 reads MDHEN; CDR2 reads SYDVKM. CDR3 length: 15 amino acids. The CDR3 region has the DNA TGTGCCAGCAGTTCCCCGGCGCGGGGGCATTACGAGCAGTACTTC. Protein sequence: CASSSPARGHYEQYF.

The rearrangement uses TRBV16 and TRBJ2-1, with 12 bases matching TRBD1. The CDR3 loop spans 14 amino acids. The V segment lost 7 bases and the J segment 9 bases; nucleotides outside the gene matches: 7. CDR1 is KGHSY, CDR2 FQNENV, per germline. The CDR3 sequence: CASNGDRGRGEQFF. The CDR3 region has the DNA TGTGCCAGCAACGGGGACAGGGGGCGAGGTGAGCAGTTCTTC.

Only a few counts were recorded for this clone. J is TRBJ1-4 and V is TRBV6-5, with D possibly being TRBD1 (6 bases). Germline loops: CDR1 MNHEY, CDR2 SVGAGI. Trimming stripped 6 bases from V and 7 bases from J, with 18 bases between. The length of the CDR3 is 15 residues. The CDR3 is CASRDPGGASEKLFF. The CDR3, as DNA: TGTGCCAGCAGGGATCCGGGGGGCGCCAGTGAAAAACTGTTTTTT.

The chain joins TRBV7-8 to TRBJ2-7; the D is unclear. The V gene lost 7 bases and the J gene lost 3 bases, with 31 bases spanning the gap. The length of the CDR3 is 19 residues. From germline, CDR1 is SGHVS and CDR2 FQNEAQ. CDR3 nucleotide sequence: TGTGCCAGCAACCCCAACGGTCTCCGACTCTCCCGAGGCAACTACGAGCAGTACTTC. Its protein is CASNPNGLRLSRGNYEQYF. The full variable domain, its missing parts supplied by reference TRBV7-8 and TRBJ2-7, is GAGVSQSPRYKVAKRGQDVALRCDPISGHVSLFWYQQALGQGPEFLTYFQNEAQLDKSGLPSDRFFAERPEGSVSTLKIQRTQQEDSAVYLCASNPNGLRLSRGNYEQYFGPGTRLTVT.

The V call is TRBV5-4, the J call TRBJ2-3, with 9 bases lining up with TRBD2. Germline assignment: CDR1 SGHNT and CDR2 YYREEE (reference sequence). CDR3 length: 18 amino acids. V shed 5 bases and J 1 base; nucleotides not matched to a gene: 14. As DNA, the CDR3 is TGTGCCAGCAGACGAGGGGCTAGCGGGGTCACCGGCACAGATACGCAGTATTTT. Amino acid sequence: CASRRGASGVTGTDTQYF. The full variable domain, its missing parts supplied by reference TRBV5-4 and TRBJ2-3, is ETGVTQSPTHLIKTRGQQVTLRCSSQSGHNTVSWYQQALGQGPQFIFQYYREEENGRGNFPPRFSGLQFPNYSSELNVNALELDDSALYLCASRRGASGVTGTDTQYFGPGTRLTVL.

The V and J genes are TRBV6-5 and TRBJ2-5, with D possibly matching TRBD1 (5 bases). Germline-derived CDR1 and CDR2 are MNHEY and SVGAGI. The CDR3 runs to 15 residues. V was clipped by 0 bases and J by 0 bases, with 8 bases between them. CDR3 loop: CASSYSRGNQETQYF. For the CDR3, the DNA is TGTGCCAGCAGTTACTCAAGGGGCAACCAAGAGACCCAGTACTTC.

The chain uses TRBV7-9 and TRBJ1-2, with D possibly TRBD1 on 5 matching bases. CDR3 length: 16 residues. Germline V lookup: CDR1 SEHNR, CDR2 FQNEAQ (reference sequence). Trimming pared 6 bases from V and 2 bases from J, leaving 19 bases between. CDR3 bases: TGTGCCAGCAGTGACAGTGTGGGGGGAGGCAACTATGGCTACACCTTC. It codes for CASSDSVGGGNYGYTF. The whole variable domain, remainder taken from reference TRBV7-9 and TRBJ1-2, is DTGVSQNPRHKITKRGQNVTFRCDPISEHNRLYWYRQTLGQGPEFLTYFQNEAQLEKSRLLSDRFSAERPKGSFSTLEIQRTEQGDSAMYLCASSDSVGGGNYGYTFGSGTRLTVV.

The chain has TRBV18 and TRBJ2-2; TRBD2 aligns across 9 bases. Germline CDR1 is KGHSH and CDR2 is LQKENI. J gave up 8 bases and V 3 bases, and 7 bases lay outside the gene matches. There are 15 residues in the CDR3. The CDR3 spells CASSPRSGGFGELFF. CDR3 nucleotide sequence: TGTGCCAGCTCACCCCGGAGCGGGGGGTTTGGGGAGCTGTTTTTT.

This clone was seen a handful of times. The chain joins TRBV5-1 to TRBJ1-4; tentative D call: TRBD1 (5 bases). Germline CDR1 SGHRS, CDR2 YFSETQ. V lost 4 bases, J lost 6 bases, and 16 bases lay in between. The CDR3 is 15 amino acids. In DNA, the CDR3 is TGCGCCAGCAGCCAGAATCAGGGTGTATATGAAAAACTGTTTTTT. Translation gives CASSQNQGVYEKLFF.

This chain links TRBV6-5 with TRBJ1-1; TRBD1 aligns across 8 bases. CDR1 and CDR2 from the germline V gene are MNHEY and SVGAGI. This CDR3 has 13 amino acids. Trimming took 6 bases from V and 4 from J; bases not matched to a gene: 4. CDR3 protein: CASSLGQGTEAFF. The CDR3 nucleotides read TGTGCCAGCAGCCTCGGACAGGGCACTGAAGCTTTCTTT.

The V gene is TRBV6-5, the J gene TRBJ1-5, with TRBD1 matching over 7 bases. The CDR3 is 16 residues long. V shed 4 bases and J 2 bases; nucleotides not matched to a gene: 8. The V gene's germline CDR1 is MNHEY and CDR2 SVGAGI. CDR3 nucleotide sequence: TGTGCCAGCAGTTCCCACAGGGGCGGGGGCAATCAGCCCCAGCATTTT. As protein: CASSSHRGGGNQPQHF.

V is TRBV5-5 and J is TRBJ1-5, with 8 nucleotides matching TRBD1. The CDR3 extends over 15 amino acids. The germline V gene encodes CDR1 SGHKS and CDR2 YYEKEE (reference sequence). With V trimmed by 2 bases and J by 5 bases, 6 bases remained unmatched. CDR3 in DNA: TGTGCCAGCAGCTTTCAGGGGGCGGTAGATCAGCCCCAGCATTTT. Its protein is CASSFQGAVDQPQHF.

This rearrangement joins TRBV11-3 to TRBJ2-5; D possibly corresponds to TRBD1 (5 bases). Deletions cut 3 bases from V and 5 bases from J, with 7 bases between. The germline CDR1 and CDR2 sequences are SGHNT and YENEEA. This CDR3 spans 12 amino acids. CDR3 DNA: TGTGCCAGCAGCTTGAAGGGGGAGACCCAGTACTTC. Translating gives CASSLKGETQYF.

The chain couples TRBV28 to TRBJ2-2; D uncertain. V was cut by 5 bases and J by 1 base, with 8 bases left in between. The CDR3 length is 14 residues. Germline-derived CDR1 and CDR2 are MDHEN and SYDVKM. CDR3: CASSHQVNTGELFF. CDR3 nucleotides: TGTGCCAGCAGTCACCAGGTGAACACCGGGGAGCTGTTTTTT.

V is TRBV5-1 and J is TRBJ1-6; 9 nucleotides match TRBD1. V gave up 5 bases and J gave up 10 bases; unmatched junction bases: 7. This CDR3 contains 14 residues. Germline CDR1 is SGHRS and CDR2 is YFSETQ. DNA for the CDR3: TGCGCCAGCAGTGCGGACAGGGGAACCTCACCCCTCCACTTT. This encodes CASSADRGTSPLHF. Supplemented by reference TRBV5-1 and TRBJ1-6, the full variable domain reads KAGVTQTPRYLIKTRGQQVTLSCSPISGHRSVSWYQQTPGQGLQFLFEYFSETQRNKGNFPGRFSGRQFSNSRSEMNVSTLELGDSALYLCASSADRGTSPLHFGNGTRLTVT.

This clone turned up a few times. J is TRBJ2-7 and V is TRBV6-4, with TRBD2 identical over 7 bases. V lost 8 bases, J lost 4 bases, and 8 bases stayed unmatched. CDR3 length: 13 residues. Germline V gene data show CDR1 as MRHNA and CDR2 as SNTAGT. CDR3 sequence reads: CASLGAGEYEQYF. For the CDR3, the DNA is TGTGCCAGCCTAGGGGCGGGGGAGTACGAGCAGTACTTC.

The chain is built from TRBV5-5 and TRBJ1-1, with D maybe TRBD1 (6 bases). Deletions cut 1 base from V and 6 bases from J, with 7 bases between. This CDR3 region has 12 residues. The germline CDR1 and CDR2 sequences are SGHKS and YYEKEE (reference sequence). CDR3 coding DNA: TGTGCCAGCAGCTTGACAGGGTCTGAAGCTTTCTTT. This encodes CASSLTGSEAFF.

CDR3 in DNA: TGTGCCAGCAGCTCGGACAGGGAAGCGGCGAAACTGTTTTTT. This encodes CASSSDREAAKLFF. The genes are TRBV11-2 and TRBJ1-4; TRBD1 aligns across 8 bases. The CDR3 has 14 residues. CDR1 and CDR2 from the germline V gene are SGHAT and FQNNGV. V was clipped by 4 bases and J by 11 bases; unmatched bases: 9.

The count of this clone is one. This chain links TRBV2 with TRBJ2-2, with D possibly TRBD2 on 6 matching bases. This CDR3 has 14 residues. Germline CDR1 and CDR2: SNHLY and FYNNEI. V was trimmed by 8 bases and J by 3 bases, leaving 13 bases between them. The chain's CDR3 is CASGRGDDTGELFF. CDR3 coding DNA: TGTGCCAGCGGTCGCGGGGACGACACCGGGGAGCTGTTTTTT.

The chain recombines TRBV18 with TRBJ2-3; 11 bases map to TRBD2. CDR3 length: 18 amino acids. Unmatched junction bases numbered 9, after V lost 2 bases and J lost 2 bases. CDR1 is KGHSH and CDR2 is LQKENI in the germline V gene. DNA of the CDR3: TGTGCCAGCTCACCAAGGATGGGACTAGCGGCTAACACAGATACGCAGTATTTT. Translated: CASSPRMGLAANTDTQYF.